The 5 T cell receptor beta chains in this list originate from one sample, sequenced in a study of blood T cell repertoires in COVID-19. Clones were sequenced by immunoSEQ multiplex PCR, and TCRdb holds only the in-frame ones, with some missing. Of about 120,000 clones listed, about 85% were seen once; the top ten hold approximately 10%. Sequencing was carried out using peripheral blood. The receptors derive from a man older than 75 with acute or convalescent COVID-19.

This CDR3 is CAISEGTGVKSQPQHF. The CDR3 region has the DNA TGTGCCATCAGTGAGGGGACAGGGGTAAAGAGTCAGCCCCAGCATTTT. This chain links TRBV10-3 with TRBJ1-5; 10 nucleotides match TRBD1. The junction had 7 bases not matched to a gene; V was cut back by 2 bases and J by 6 bases. CDR1 and CDR2 (germline): ENHRY, SYGVKD. There are 16 residues in the CDR3.

The chain uses TRBV9 and TRBJ2-2, with 9 bases lining up with TRBD1. The CDR3 loop spans 18 amino acids. With 4 bases clipped from V and 1 base from J, the junction kept 11 bases outside the gene matches. The germline V gene encodes CDR1 SGDLS and CDR2 YYNGEE. The CDR3 nucleotides are TGTGCCAGCAGCACCCACCACAGGGGGCATAGGAACACCGGGGAGCTGTTTTTT. Encoded protein: CASSTHHRGHRNTGELFF.

The DNA of the CDR3 is TGCGCCAGCAGCCAGGGTCAACAGGAAAAACTGTTTTTT. Residues: CASSQGQQEKLFF. J is TRBJ1-4 and V is TRBV5-1; weak D call: TRBD1 (5 bases). Germline V gene data show CDR1 as SGHRS and CDR2 as YFSETQ. The V end was cut by 4 bases, the J end by 8 bases, with 12 bases between. The CDR3 runs to 13 residues. Combining the CDR3 with reference TRBV5-1 and TRBJ1-4 gives the whole variable domain KAGVTQTPRYLIKTRGQQVTLSCSPISGHRSVSWYQQTPGQGLQFLFEYFSETQRNKGNFPGRFSGRQFSNSRSEMNVSTLELGDSALYLCASSQGQQEKLFFGSGTQLSVL.

V gene TRBV28 combines with J gene TRBJ1-1; D not certain. V lost 1 base and J lost 5, with 8 bases in between. The CDR3 contains 13 residues. CDR1 and CDR2 from the germline V gene are MDHEN and SYDVKM. The CDR3 DNA reads as TGTGCCAGCAGTTTATACCGGGGAACTGAAGCTTTCTTT. Protein product: CASSLYRGTEAFF.

The chain combines TRBV25-1 with TRBJ2-3; 7 nucleotides match TRBD2. The V gene's germline CDR1 is MGHDK and CDR2 SYGVNS. Trimming cost V 3 bases and J 6 bases; bases outside gene matches: 6. The CDR3 spans 14 residues. The CDR3 loop is CASSEWEGPDTQYF. In DNA, the CDR3 is TGTGCCAGCAGTGAGTGGGAGGGGCCGGATACGCAGTATTTT.